This TCR beta chain was identified in a study of blood T cell repertoires in COVID-19. Study context: Some COVID-19 samples were acute and others convalescent; all came from the United States, Italy and Spain.

Using immunoSEQ multiplex PCR, the repertoire was profiled, and TCRdb retains in-frame clones only, with some absent. The sample has 150,000 to 200,000 clones; 65% to 85% are singletons. Germline CDR1 SGHRS, CDR2 YFSETQ. The CDR3 length is 17 residues. V shed 2 bases, J shed 7 bases, and the junction held 14 bases outside the gene matches. Material: peripheral blood. The receptor's source is a woman aged 60-70 years with acute or convalescent COVID-19. The rearrangement joins TRBV5-1 to TRBJ2-5; TRBD1 aligns across 10 bases. The DNA for the CDR3 is TGCGCCAGCAGCTTAAAGACAGGGGGCGGCCCACGTGTGACCCAGTACTTC. It codes for CASSLKTGGGPRVTQYF.